This TCR beta chain was recorded in a study of cytomegalovirus exposure and HLA in healthy donors. Study conclusions and caveats: For most subjects, TCR beta sequences were reported to predict HLA-A and HLA-B alleles with accuracy. Analysis was carried out at a later point, and it linked a missense DCLRE1C variant to TCR beta V- and J-gene trimming.

PCR amplification relied on 60 Vbeta primers (plus 13 Jbeta primers). The table came from immunoSEQ multiplex PCR; TCRdb's copy has only in-frame clones and leaves some out. The sample has 98,000 or so clones, roughly 9.1% seen once; the top ten hold roughly 5%. This clone was recorded a few times. Antigen: not known. One end of the junction varies from germline; a read error may be responsible. Germline CDR1 SGHDT, CDR2 YYEEEE. The CDR3 covers 11 residues. This receptor was taken from a man aged 35 to 55 in good health and CMV-seropositive. Sequencing input: PBMCs. The rearrangement links TRBV5-6 to TRBJ2-5; D gene ambiguous. The CDR3 reads CASSLGEAQYF. The CDR3 DNA sequence: TGTGCCAGCAGCTTGGGAGAGGCCCAGTACTTC.